This T cell receptor (beta chain) was observed in a study of siplizumab effects on memory and regulatory T cells. Study-wide results and limits: Just a small share of alloreactive clones was traced back to unstimulated subsets.

Here immunoSEQ multiplex PCR was the method, and the copy in TCRdb shows in-frame clones only, minus some. The sample has about 110,000 clones, roughly 92% seen once; the top ten hold 1% to 1.5%. A remark on this clone: The antigen remains undetermined.

Germline assignment: CDR1 SNHLY and CDR2 FYNNEI. This CDR3 has 14 amino acids. The V gene end was trimmed by 7 bases and the J gene end by 2 bases; junction bases not matched to a gene: 6. The material sequenced was CD4+ T cells sorted from blood. The sequence came from a human donor in good health. The chain couples TRBV2 to TRBJ2-3; the match to TRBD2 covers 7 bases. The CDR3: CASMSAGDTDTQYF. The CDR3 nucleotides are TGTGCCAGCATGTCGGCGGGAGACACAGATACGCAGTATTTT.